The next 14 T cell receptor beta chains were all read from a single sample in a study of blood T cell repertoires in COVID-19. Generated by immunoSEQ multiplex PCR, the TCRdb table keeps only in-frame clones and is missing some. This sample has about 230,000 clones; roughly 82% occur once, and the top ten carry 2% to 2.5%. Sequenced: peripheral blood. The origin of the receptors is a man aged 40-55 years who had recovered from COVID-19.

The J gene is TRBJ2-1, the V gene TRBV11-3; 8 nucleotides agree with TRBD1. Trimming took 3 bases from V and 15 from J; bases not matched to a gene: 7. The CDR3 contains 12 residues. Germline values: CDR1 SGHNT, CDR2 YENEEA. The CDR3 nucleotides read TGTGCCAGCAGCTTCTCTAGGACAGGGCTGTTCTTC. This sequence encodes CASSFSRTGLFF.

This sequence joins TRBV6-6 and TRBJ1-2; D not resolved. The germline V gene has CDR1 MNHNY and CDR2 SVGAGI (reference sequence). Between the trimmed V and J ends, which lost 0 bases and 7 bases, there was a span of 15 bases. This CDR3 has 15 residues. The chain's CDR3 is CASSYSAAGWTGYTF. The CDR3 DNA is TGTGCCAGCAGTTACTCGGCGGCGGGATGGACTGGCTACACCTTC.

The rearrangement links TRBV5-5 to TRBJ2-2; 7 bases line up with TRBD1. The germline gives CDR1 SGHKS, CDR2 YYEKEE (reference sequence). CDR3 length equals 14 residues. J gave up 2 bases and V 7 bases, and 5 bases lay outside the gene matches. CDR3 coding DNA: TGTGCCAGCTCTGGACAGGATAACACCGGGGAGCTGTTTTTT. This sequence encodes CASSGQDNTGELFF.

The chain employs TRBV10-3 and TRBJ2-3; 8 bases match TRBD1. The trim removed 10 bases at V and 0 bases at J, leaving 6 bases unmatched. Germline CDR1 reads ENHRY; CDR2 reads SYGVKD. The CDR3 loop spans 14 amino acids. As DNA, the CDR3 is TGTGCCAGCGGATGGGACAGGAGCACAGATACGCAGTATTTT. Protein: CASGWDRSTDTQYF.

The V and J genes are TRBV5-4 and TRBJ1-1; 7 bases fit TRBD1. The V gene's germline CDR1 is SGHNT and CDR2 YYREEE (reference sequence). The CDR3 contains 14 residues. After removal of 5 bases from V and 0 bases from J, the junction contained 4 bases not matched to a gene. Written as DNA, the CDR3 is TGTGCCAGCAGGGGGGACAGCCTGAACACTGAAGCTTTCTTT. It codes for CASRGDSLNTEAFF.

The CDR3 nucleotides are TGTGCCAGCAGCTTAATGGCGGCCAGGGCCTCCTATGGCTACACCTTC. Translated, it gives CASSLMAARASYGYTF. The J gene is TRBJ1-2, the V gene TRBV7-2; TRBD1 is a possible D gene (5 bases). The CDR3 covers 16 residues. The germline V and J ends were trimmed by 2 bases and 4 bases, with 17 bases remaining between them. Germline V gene lookup returns CDR1 SGHTA and CDR2 FQGNSA.

The V and J genes are TRBV27 and TRBJ1-2; 7 nucleotides line up with TRBD1. The germline gives CDR1 MNHEY, CDR2 SMNVEV (reference sequence). The CDR3 extends over 14 amino acids. The ends lost 3 bases at V and 7 bases at J; junction bases unmatched: 8. CDR3 amino acids: CASSLKGGSGGYTF. The CDR3 DNA reads as TGTGCCAGCAGTTTGAAAGGGGGCAGTGGTGGCTACACCTTC.

V is TRBV27 and J is TRBJ1-1, with 7 bases identical to TRBD1. This CDR3 is built from 13 residues. V was clipped by 3 bases and J by 4 bases; unmatched bases: 2. Germline loops: CDR1 MNHEY, CDR2 SMNVEV (reference sequence). DNA of the CDR3: TGTGCCAGCAGTTTGCAGGGGGGCACTGAAGCTTTCTTT. This encodes CASSLQGGTEAFF.

This clone turned up a few times. V and J are TRBV24-1 and TRBJ2-3; 9 nucleotides match TRBD1. The V and J ends lost 4 bases and 3 bases, in that order; junction bases with no gene match: 7. Germline lookup yields CDR1 KGHDR and CDR2 SFDVKD. CDR3 length: 16 amino acids. This chain's CDR3 is CATSEAGTGRTDTQYF. The CDR3 DNA sequence: TGTGCCACCAGTGAGGCCGGGACAGGGAGGACAGATACGCAGTATTTT.

The J gene is TRBJ1-2, the V gene TRBV6-2 or TRBV6-3; a possible D gene is TRBD1 (5 bases). The V and J ends lost 5 bases and 7 bases respectively, with 14 bases between them. Germline CDR1 and CDR2: MNHEY and SVGEGT. The CDR3 is 13 amino acids. The CDR3 spells CASSPLRQGGYTF. The CDR3 region has the DNA TGTGCCAGCAGTCCCCTCCGTCAGGGTGGCTACACCTTC.

The chain is built from TRBV6-5 and TRBJ2-1; 7 bases line up with TRBD1. From germline, CDR1 is MNHEY and CDR2 SVGAGI. Trimming at V came to 2 bases and at J to 5 bases, leaving 6 bases not matched to a gene. The CDR3 is 15 amino acids. The CDR3 spells CASSYAGTADNEQFF. The DNA of the CDR3 is TGTGCCAGCAGTTACGCCGGGACAGCAGACAATGAGCAGTTCTTC.

CDR3 amino acids: CASTKQQGTAMNTEAFF. CDR3 coding DNA: TGTGCCAGCACCAAACAACAAGGGACAGCTATGAACACTGAAGCTTTCTTT. J is TRBJ1-1 and V is TRBV7-9; 7 bases map to TRBD1. Germline loops: CDR1 SEHNR, CDR2 FQNEAQ (reference sequence). CDR3 length: 17 residues. V lost 7 bases and J lost 0; bases outside the gene matches: 14.

This clone was recorded a few times. The CDR3: CASHDRGNGYTF. The CDR3 nucleotides are TGTGCCAGCCACGACAGGGGGAATGGCTACACCTTC. This chain joins TRBV19 and TRBJ1-2, with 9 bases that match TRBD1. CDR1 and CDR2 from the germline V gene are LNHDA and SQIVND (reference sequence). The junction had 5 bases not matched to a gene; V was cut back by 9 bases and J by 6 bases. The CDR3 is made up of 12 amino acids.

The chain couples TRBV27 to TRBJ2-3; 7 nucleotides align to TRBD1. In germline, CDR1 is MNHEY, CDR2 SMNVEV (reference sequence). The CDR3 has 15 amino acids. Trimming cost V 3 bases and J 1 base; bases outside gene matches: 4. As DNA, the CDR3 is TGTGCCAGCAGTTTTGACAGGGTTGGCACAGATACGCAGTATTTT. Translating gives CASSFDRVGTDTQYF.